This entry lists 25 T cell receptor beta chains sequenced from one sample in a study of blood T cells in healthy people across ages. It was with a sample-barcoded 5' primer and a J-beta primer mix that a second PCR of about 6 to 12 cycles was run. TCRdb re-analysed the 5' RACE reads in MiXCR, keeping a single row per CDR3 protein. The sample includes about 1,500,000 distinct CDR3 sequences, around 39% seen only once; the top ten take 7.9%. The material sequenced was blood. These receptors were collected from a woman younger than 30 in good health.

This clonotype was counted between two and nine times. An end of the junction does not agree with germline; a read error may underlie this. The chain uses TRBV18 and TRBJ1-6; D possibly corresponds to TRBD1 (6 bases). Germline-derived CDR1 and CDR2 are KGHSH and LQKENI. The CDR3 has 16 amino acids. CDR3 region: CASSPQGPGLGSPLHF. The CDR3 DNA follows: TGTGCCAGCTCTCCACAGGGCCCCGGTTTGGGGTCACCCCTCCACTTT.

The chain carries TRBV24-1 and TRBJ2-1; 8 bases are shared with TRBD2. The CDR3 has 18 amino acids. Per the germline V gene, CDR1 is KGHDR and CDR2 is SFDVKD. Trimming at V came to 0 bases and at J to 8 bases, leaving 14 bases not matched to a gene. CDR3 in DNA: TGTGCCACCAGTGATTTGGGGCGGCTAGCGGGTCATGGGTATGAGCAGTTCTTC. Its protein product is CATSDLGRLAGHGYEQFF.

CDR3 in DNA: TGTGCCACCAGCTCGGACGGAACCTACGAGCAGTACTTC. The encoded protein is CATSSDGTYEQYF. The V call is TRBV24-1, the J call TRBJ2-7; D is unresolved. CDR1 and CDR2 (germline): KGHDR, SFDVKD. The CDR3 is made up of 13 amino acids. V was shortened by 7 bases and J by 2 bases, with 11 bases between the two germline ends.

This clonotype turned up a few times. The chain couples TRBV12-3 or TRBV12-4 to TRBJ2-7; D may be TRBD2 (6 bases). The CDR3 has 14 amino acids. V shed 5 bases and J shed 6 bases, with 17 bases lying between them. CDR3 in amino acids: CASSGGYGTAEQYF. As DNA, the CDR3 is TGTGCCAGCAGTGGGGGATACGGGACTGCCGAGCAGTACTTC.

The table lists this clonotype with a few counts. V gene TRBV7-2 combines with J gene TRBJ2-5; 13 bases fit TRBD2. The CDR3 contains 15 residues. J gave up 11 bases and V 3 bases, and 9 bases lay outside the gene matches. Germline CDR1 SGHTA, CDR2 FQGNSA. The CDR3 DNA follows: TGTGCCAGCAGCTTTGGACTAGCGGGAGCTGGGGAGCAGTACTTC. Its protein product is CASSFGLAGAGEQYF.

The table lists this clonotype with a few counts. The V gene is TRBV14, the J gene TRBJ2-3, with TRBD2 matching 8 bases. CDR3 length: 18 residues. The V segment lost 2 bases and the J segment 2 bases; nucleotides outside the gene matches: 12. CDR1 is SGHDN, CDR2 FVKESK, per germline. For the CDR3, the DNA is TGTGCCAGCAGCCAAATCCTAACCAGCGGGAGCGACACAGATACGCAGTATTTT. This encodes CASSQILTSGSDTDTQYF.

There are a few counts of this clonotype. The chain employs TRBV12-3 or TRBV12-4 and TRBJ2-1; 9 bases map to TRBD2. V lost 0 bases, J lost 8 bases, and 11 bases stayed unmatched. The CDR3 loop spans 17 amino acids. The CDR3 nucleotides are TGTGCCAGCAGTTTAGCGTTGGCTAGCGGGACACTGGATGAGCAGTTCTTC. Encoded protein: CASSLALASGTLDEQFF.

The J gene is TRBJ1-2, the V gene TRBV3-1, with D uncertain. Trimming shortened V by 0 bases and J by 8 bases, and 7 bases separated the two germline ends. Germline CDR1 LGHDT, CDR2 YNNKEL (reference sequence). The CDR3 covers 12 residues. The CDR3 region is CASSQDHRGYTF. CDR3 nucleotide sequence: TGTGCCAGCAGCCAAGATCATAGGGGCTACACCTTC.

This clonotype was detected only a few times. The CDR3 nucleotides read TGTGCCAGCACTAGCGAGAGCGATGAGCAGTTCTTC. Protein sequence: CASTSESDEQFF. The J gene is TRBJ2-1, the V gene TRBV7-9; the D gene is possibly TRBD2 (6 bases). The germline gives CDR1 SEHNR, CDR2 FQNEAQ (reference sequence). The CDR3 spans 12 residues. The V gene lost 7 bases and the J gene lost 8 bases, with 12 bases spanning the gap. Full variable domain (rest looked up from reference TRBV7-9 and TRBJ2-1): DTGVSQNPRHKITKRGQNVTFRCDPISEHNRLYWYRQTLGQGPEFLTYFQNEAQLEKSRLLSDRFSAERPKGSFSTLEIQRTEQGDSAMYLCASTSESDEQFFGPGTRLTVL.

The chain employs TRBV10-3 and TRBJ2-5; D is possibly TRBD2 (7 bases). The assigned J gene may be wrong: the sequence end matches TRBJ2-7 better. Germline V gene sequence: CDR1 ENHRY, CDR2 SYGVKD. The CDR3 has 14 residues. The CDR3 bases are TGTGCCATCAGTGAGTGGGGAGGGACATCCGAGCAGTACTTC. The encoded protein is CAISEWGGTSEQYF.

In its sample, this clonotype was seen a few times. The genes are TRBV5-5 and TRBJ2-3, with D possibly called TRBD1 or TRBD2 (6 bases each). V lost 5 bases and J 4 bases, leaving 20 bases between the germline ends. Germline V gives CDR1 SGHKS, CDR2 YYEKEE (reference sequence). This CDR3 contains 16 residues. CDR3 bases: TGTGCCAGCAGTCTGGGGGCTACTAGCTCGGCAGATACGCAGTATTTT. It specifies CASSLGATSSADTQYF.

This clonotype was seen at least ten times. CDR3: CASSKRASYEQYF. The CDR3 DNA is TGTGCCAGCAGCAAGCGGGCCTCCTACGAGCAGTACTTC. J is TRBJ2-7 and V is TRBV6-2 or TRBV6-3, with D possibly matching TRBD2 (6 bases). Trimming pared 6 bases from V and 0 bases from J, leaving 9 bases between. CDR1 and CDR2 from the germline V gene are MNHEY and SVGEGT. The CDR3 spans 13 residues.

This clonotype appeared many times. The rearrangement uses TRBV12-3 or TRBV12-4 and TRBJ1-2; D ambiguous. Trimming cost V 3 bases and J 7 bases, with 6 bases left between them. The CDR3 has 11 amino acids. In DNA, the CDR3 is TGTGCCAGCAGTTTGGCGGTTGGCTACACCTTC. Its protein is CASSLAVGYTF.

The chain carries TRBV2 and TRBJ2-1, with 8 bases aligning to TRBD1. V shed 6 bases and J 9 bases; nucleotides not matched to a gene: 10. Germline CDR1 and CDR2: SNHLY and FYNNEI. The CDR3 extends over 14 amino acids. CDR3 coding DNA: TGTGCCAGCAGCGAAAAAATGACAGGGGTTGAGCAGTTCTTC. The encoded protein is CASSEKMTGVEQFF.

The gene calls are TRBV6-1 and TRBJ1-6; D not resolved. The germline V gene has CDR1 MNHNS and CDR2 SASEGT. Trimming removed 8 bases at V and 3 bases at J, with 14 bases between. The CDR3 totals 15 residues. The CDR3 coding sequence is TGTGCCAGCCTCCCTCCAGGCCTCTATAATTCACCCCTCCACTTT. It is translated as CASLPPGLYNSPLHF.

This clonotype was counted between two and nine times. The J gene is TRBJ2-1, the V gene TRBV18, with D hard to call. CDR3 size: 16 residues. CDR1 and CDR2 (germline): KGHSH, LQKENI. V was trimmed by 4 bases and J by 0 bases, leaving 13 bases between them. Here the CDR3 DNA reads TGTGCCAGCTCACGCACTCAGCGCAGCTCCTACAATGAGCAGTTCTTC. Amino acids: CASSRTQRSSYNEQFF.

CDR3 protein: CASSLGGRLGEQYF. The DNA of the CDR3 is TGTGCCAGCAGTTTAGGGGGTCGGTTGGGCGAGCAGTACTTC. This chain uses TRBV28 with TRBJ2-5; the D call may be TRBD1 or TRBD2 (5 bases each). The J call is doubtful: the DNA matches TRBJ2-7 better. CDR3 length: 14 residues. Germline V CDR1 and CDR2: MDHEN, SYDVKM.

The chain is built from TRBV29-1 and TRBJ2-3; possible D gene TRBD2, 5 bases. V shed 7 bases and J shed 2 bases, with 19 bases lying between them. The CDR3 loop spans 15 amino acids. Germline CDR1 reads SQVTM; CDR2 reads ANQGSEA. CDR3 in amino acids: CSAASLATLTDTQYF. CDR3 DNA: TGCAGCGCCGCCTCCTTAGCGACCCTCACAGATACGCAGTATTTT.

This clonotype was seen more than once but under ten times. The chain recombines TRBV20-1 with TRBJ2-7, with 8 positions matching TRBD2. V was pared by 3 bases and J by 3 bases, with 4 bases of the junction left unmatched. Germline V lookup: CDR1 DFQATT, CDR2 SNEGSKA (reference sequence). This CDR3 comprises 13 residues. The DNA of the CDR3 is TGCAGTGCTAGCGTAGCGGGGCTCTACGAGCAGTACTTC. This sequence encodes CSASVAGLYEQYF.

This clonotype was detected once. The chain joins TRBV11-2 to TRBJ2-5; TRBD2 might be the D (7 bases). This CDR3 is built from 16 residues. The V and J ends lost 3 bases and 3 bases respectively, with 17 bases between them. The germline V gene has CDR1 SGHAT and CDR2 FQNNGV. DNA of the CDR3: TGTGCCAGCAGCTTGTTTCGCGGGGGCGGGGAAGAGACCCAGTACTTC. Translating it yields CASSLFRGGGEETQYF.

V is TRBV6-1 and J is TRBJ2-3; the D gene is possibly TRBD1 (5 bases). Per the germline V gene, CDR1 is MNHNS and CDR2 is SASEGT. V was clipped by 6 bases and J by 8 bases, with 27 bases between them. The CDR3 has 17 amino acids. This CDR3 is CASSLKGGAAGRGTQYF. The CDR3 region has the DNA TGTGCCAGCAGCCTTAAGGGTGGAGCTGCCGGAAGGGGTACGCAGTATTTT.

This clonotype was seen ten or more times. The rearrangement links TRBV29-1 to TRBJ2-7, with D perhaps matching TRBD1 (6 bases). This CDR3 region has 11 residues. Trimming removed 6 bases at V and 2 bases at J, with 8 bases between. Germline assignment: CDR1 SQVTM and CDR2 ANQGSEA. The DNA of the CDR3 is TGCAGCGTCAGGGGTACCTACGAGCAGTACTTC. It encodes CSVRGTYEQYF.

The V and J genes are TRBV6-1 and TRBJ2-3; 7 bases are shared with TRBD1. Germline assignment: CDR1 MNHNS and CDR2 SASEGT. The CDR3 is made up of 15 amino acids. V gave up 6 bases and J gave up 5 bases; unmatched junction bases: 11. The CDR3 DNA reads TGTGCCAGCAGGCCGGACAGGTCCTTCCAAGATACGCAGTATTTT. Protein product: CASRPDRSFQDTQYF.

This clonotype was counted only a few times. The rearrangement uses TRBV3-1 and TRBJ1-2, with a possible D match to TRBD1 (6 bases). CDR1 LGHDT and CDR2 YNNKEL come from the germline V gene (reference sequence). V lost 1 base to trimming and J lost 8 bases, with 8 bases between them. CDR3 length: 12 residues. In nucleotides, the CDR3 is TGTGCCAGCAGCCAAGCCACAGGGGGCTACACCTTC. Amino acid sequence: CASSQATGGYTF.

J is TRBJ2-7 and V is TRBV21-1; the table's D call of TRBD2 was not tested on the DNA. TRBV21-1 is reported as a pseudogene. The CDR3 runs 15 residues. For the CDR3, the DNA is TGTGCCAGCAGCAAGGGGGGAGGCCGCCTCTACGAGCAGTACTTC. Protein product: CASSKGGGRLYEQYF.